Listed here are 2 T cell receptor beta chains from one sample, sequenced in a study of technical replicates of blood from several donors. The assay was immunoSEQ multiplex PCR, and TCRdb's table has in-frame clones only and misses some. The repertoire holds 80,000 or so clones, with roughly four fifths as singletons. The sequencing sample was made of PBMCs. These receptors were collected from a human donor in good health. Some clones in this sample may be carry-over from other donors' samples.

This clone appeared a few times. The CDR3 loop reads CAWSVLRQVNTEAFF. The CDR3 region has the DNA TGTGCCTGGAGTGTACTGCGGCAAGTGAACACTGAAGCTTTCTTT. The chain has TRBV30 and TRBJ1-1; no definite D call. Trimming cost V 0 bases and J 0 bases, with 11 bases left between them. Germline-derived CDR1 and CDR2 are GTSNPN and SVGIG (reference sequence). The CDR3 consists of 15 residues.

The chain combines TRBV10-3 with TRBJ1-5, with D possibly matching TRBD1 (5 bases). The germline CDR1 and CDR2 sequences are ENHRY and SYGVKD. The CDR3 sequence is 12 residues long. V lost 11 bases and J 8 bases, leaving 16 bases between the germline ends. In DNA form, the CDR3 reads TGTGCCTCCAGCGGGGGAAGGGAGCCCCAGCATTTT. Translated: CASSGGREPQHF.